This T cell receptor (beta chain) is from a study of control samples from healthy donors and cancer patients. Trimming cost V 3 bases and J 5 bases, with 12 bases left between them. The CDR3 spans 14 residues. Germline loops: CDR1 WNHNN, CDR2 SYGVQD (reference sequence). Clones were read by immunoSEQ multiplex PCR, and TCRdb kept only the in-frame ones, dropping some. The sample comprises around 140,000 clones, around nine tenths of which are singletons, and 6% to 9.5% rests with the top ten. This clonotype originated in a middle-aged man with head and neck cancer. The sample consisted of PBMCs. V gene TRBV10-1 combines with J gene TRBJ2-3; D is possibly TRBD1 (5 bases). Here the CDR3 reads CASSEALTEDTQYF. For the CDR3, the DNA is TGCGCCAGCAGTGAAGCCCTGACAGAAGATACGCAGTATTTT.